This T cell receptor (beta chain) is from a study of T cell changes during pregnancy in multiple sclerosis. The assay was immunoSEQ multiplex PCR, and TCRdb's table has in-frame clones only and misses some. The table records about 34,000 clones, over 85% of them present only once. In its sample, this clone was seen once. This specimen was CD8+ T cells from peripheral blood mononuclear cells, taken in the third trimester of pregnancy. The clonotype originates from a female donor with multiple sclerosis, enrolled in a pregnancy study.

CDR3 sequence reads: CASSPLTSGNTEAFF. CDR3 nucleotides: TGTGCCAGCTCACCCCTCACGTCGGGGAACACTGAAGCTTTCTTT. V usage is TRBV18 and J usage is TRBJ1-1, with D hard to call. V gave up 3 bases and J gave up 1 base, with 12 bases separating them. The CDR3 has 15 amino acids. The germline CDR1 and CDR2 sequences are KGHSH and LQKENI.